Listed below are T cell receptor beta chains from one sample, sequenced in a study of blood T cell repertoires in COVID-19. This table comes from immunoSEQ multiplex PCR, and its TCRdb copy is limited to in-frame clones, with some not included. Found here are over 120,000 clones, roughly 85% of them singletons; the top ten hold about 3.2%. The specimen sequenced was PBMCs or T cells enriched from blood (not recorded which). These receptors were taken from a woman aged 45-65 years who had recovered from COVID-19. Each CDR3 is given with its conserved first and last residue. D genes are given only for firm matches. Part of the rows lack a size; the others show once, few, many or a class for expanded clones.

TRBV6-1	.	TRBJ2-7	15	.	CASSEQGSSSYEQYF	TGTGCCAGCAGTGAGCAGGGGTCTTCCTCCTACGAGCAGTACTTC
TRBV13	many	TRBJ1-1	12	.	CASGQGRTEAFF	TGTGCCAGCGGGCAGGGTCGCACTGAAGCTTTCTTT
TRBV6-1	.	TRBJ1-2	16	TRBD1	CASSEKAGGFNYGYTF	TGTGCCAGCAGTGAAAAGGCAGGGGGCTTCAACTATGGCTACACCTTC
TRBV6-1	.	TRBJ2-7	14	TRBD1	CASSELGQGVEQYF	TGTGCCAGCAGTGAACTAGGACAGGGTGTCGAGCAGTACTTC
TRBV3-1/TRBV3-2	.	TRBJ2-3	15	TRBD1	CASSQRQGIGDTQYF	TGTGCCAGCAGCCAAAGACAGGGAATTGGAGATACGCAGTATTTT
TRBV7-9	.	TRBJ2-7	13	.	CASSSDLTYEQYF	TGTGCCAGCAGCTCAGACTTAACCTACGAGCAGTACTTC
TRBV28	.	TRBJ2-3	14	TRBD2	CASAVAGESDTQYF	TGTGCCAGTGCAGTAGCGGGAGAATCAGATACGCAGTATTTT
TRBV29-1	.	TRBJ1-1	12	.	CSVVGRDTEAFF	TGCAGCGTTGTGGGCAGGGACACTGAAGCTTTCTTT
TRBV4-1	.	TRBJ1-4	14	TRBD1	CASRRTGGDEKLFF	TGCGCCAGCAGACGGACAGGGGGGGATGAAAAACTGTTTTTT
TRBV5-5	.	TRBJ1-6	14	.	CASSRGAGNSPLHF	TGTGCCAGCAGCCGAGGAGCTGGCAATTCACCCCTCCACTTT
TRBV13	.	TRBJ2-7	15	TRBD1	CASSPTGQGTYEQYF	TGTGCCAGCAGCCCCACGGGACAGGGCACCTACGAGCAGTACTTC
TRBV15	.	TRBJ2-1	15	TRBD2	CATSTRGGRWNEQFF	TGTGCCACCAGTACGAGGGGAGGGAGGTGGAATGAGCAGTTCTTC
TRBV10-1	few	TRBJ2-1	13	.	CASSGSRPNEQFF	TGCGCCAGCAGCGGGTCGCGACCCAATGAGCAGTTCTTC
TRBV6-6	.	TRBJ2-6	15	.	CASRPTDSGANVLTF	TGTGCCAGCAGACCGACAGACTCTGGGGCCAACGTCCTGACTTTC
TRBV7-2	.	TRBJ2-7	11	.	CASSPSYEQYF	TGTGCCAGCAGCCCTAGCTACGAGCAGTACTTC
TRBV5-1	.	TRBJ2-3	16	TRBD1	CASSPGDRAGSDTQYF	TGCGCCAGCAGCCCAGGGGACAGGGCAGGATCAGATACGCAGTATTTT
TRBV2	few	TRBJ2-6	14	.	CASNQDSGANVLTF	TGTGCCAGCAATCAGGACTCTGGGGCCAACGTCCTGACTTTC
TRBV7-9	few	TRBJ1-2	14	.	CASSMQVGIYGYTF	TGTGCCAGCAGCATGCAGGTGGGCATCTATGGCTACACCTTC
TRBV7-2	.	TRBJ2-2	18	TRBD2	CASSLVTNSGGDTGELFF	TGTGCCAGCAGCTTAGTGACTAATAGCGGGGGGGACACCGGGGAGCTGTTTTTT
TRBV12-5	.	TRBJ2-1	11	.	CASGLGGKQFF	TGTGCTAGTGGTTTGGGCGGGAAGCAGTTCTTC
TRBV5-6	.	TRBJ2-7	13	.	CASSVRTVYEQYF	TGTGCCAGCAGCGTAAGGACAGTCTACGAGCAGTACTTC
TRBV7-9	.	TRBJ2-1	18	TRBD2	CASSLGRASGRAGNEQFF	TGTGCCAGCAGCTTAGGCAGGGCTAGCGGGAGGGCCGGGAATGAGCAGTTCTTC
TRBV28	.	TRBJ2-1	16	TRBD2	CASRRFSGSSYNEQFF	TGTGCCAGCAGAAGATTCAGCGGGAGCTCCTACAATGAGCAGTTCTTC
TRBV5-8	.	TRBJ2-3	17	TRBD2	CASSYHYSRGGTDTQYF	TGTGCCAGCAGCTATCATTATAGCCGGGGAGGGACAGATACGCAGTATTTT